This T cell receptor (beta chain) was sequenced for a study of CD4 T cells in relation to SARS-CoV-2 and coronaviruses. Sequencing was performed with immunoSEQ multiplex PCR; in TCRdb, only in-frame clones are kept and a portion is missing. The sample lists about 29,000 clones; roughly 80% were seen once. As to this clone: Its antigen is not identified.

Unexposed donor CD4+ T cells date from 2011-2018, before the COVID-19 pandemic. CD4+ T cells were isolated from the cells after 10 days of culture. The CDR3 has 14 amino acids. Germline CDR1 is LNHDA and CDR2 is SQIVND (reference sequence). Trimming took 5 bases from V and 4 from J; bases not matched to a gene: 5. The rearrangement uses TRBV19 and TRBJ2-5; 9 bases are shared with TRBD1. Sequencing was performed on CD4+ T cells from PBMCs, cultured in vitro. The sequence was collected from a human donor in good health. CDR3 protein: CASSSTGGVETQYF. DNA for the CDR3: TGTGCCAGTAGTTCGACAGGGGGTGTAGAGACCCAGTACTTC. The variable domain in full, with the rest retrieved from reference TRBV19 and TRBJ2-5, is DGGITQSPKYLFRKEGQNVTLSCEQNLNHDAMYWYRQDPGQGLRLIYYSQIVNDFQKGDIAEGYSVSREKKESFPLTVTSAQKNPTAFYLCASSSTGGVETQYFGPGTRLLVL.